Below, 11 T cell receptor beta chains from the same sample are listed, as sequenced in a study of blood T cell repertoires in COVID-19. The data were produced by immunoSEQ multiplex PCR, yet TCRdb's version contains in-frame clones alone and is incomplete. The sample records some 200,000 clones, around 84% being singletons. The sequencing input was peripheral blood. Every receptor here comes from a woman between 40 and 50 years old who had recovered from COVID-19.

This chain connects TRBV25-1 to TRBJ1-2; D is unclear. V was shortened by 1 base and J by 3 bases, with 3 bases between the two germline ends. Germline lookup yields CDR1 MGHDK and CDR2 SYGVNS. This CDR3 is built from 12 residues. CDR3 sequence reads: CASSESDYGYTF. The CDR3 DNA sequence: TGTGCCAGCAGTGAATCGGACTATGGCTACACCTTC.

This clone was seen once. The chain has TRBV10-1 and TRBJ2-1, with 10 bases lining up with TRBD2. CDR3 length equals 14 residues. Germline V lookup: CDR1 WNHNN, CDR2 SYGVQD (reference sequence). V shed 5 bases and J 5 bases; nucleotides not matched to a gene: 3. DNA of the CDR3: TGCGCCAGCAGTAGCGGGGGGGAAAACAATGAGCAGTTCTTC. Encoded protein: CASSSGGENNEQFF.

This clone was seen just once. V and J are TRBV6-6 and TRBJ2-3, with D tentatively TRBD2 (5 bases). Germline CDR1 and CDR2: MNHNY and SVGAGI (reference sequence). Trimming pared 2 bases from V and 2 bases from J, leaving 11 bases between. The CDR3 is made up of 15 amino acids. The DNA for the CDR3 is TGTGCCAGCAGTTACCTAGGACGGGACACAGATACGCAGTATTTT. Translation gives CASSYLGRDTDTQYF.

The gene calls are TRBV5-4 and TRBJ1-1; no clear D gene. The CDR3 is made up of 13 amino acids. CDR1 is SGHNT and CDR2 is YYREEE in the germline V gene (reference sequence). Trimming took off 1 base at V and 2 bases at J, with 6 bases between the two ends. The DNA for the CDR3 is TGTGCCAGCAGCTTGTTTGGCAACACTGAAGCTTTCTTT. It specifies CASSLFGNTEAFF.

This clone was seen only a few times. The V call is TRBV4-3, the J call TRBJ1-4; 11 positions match TRBD1. In germline, CDR1 is LGHNA, CDR2 YSLEER. Trimming took 3 bases from V and 7 from J; bases not matched to a gene: 4. CDR3 length: 15 residues. CDR3 DNA sequence: TGCGCCAGCAGCCAGGTCGGACAGGGGGCTGAAAAACTGTTTTTT. The encoded protein is CASSQVGQGAEKLFF.

The chain recombines TRBV5-6 with TRBJ1-5; D is ambiguous. Germline CDR1 SGHDT, CDR2 YYEEEE. The CDR3 covers 11 residues. V was trimmed by 4 bases and J by 6 bases, leaving 5 bases between them. CDR3 DNA sequence: TGTGCCAGCAGCCTTCGTCAGCCCCAGCATTTT. This translates into CASSLRQPQHF.

The chain links TRBV3-1 (or the pseudogene TRBV3-2) to TRBJ1-3; D is undetermined. The CDR3 is 14 residues long. From germline, CDR1 is LGHDT and CDR2 YNNKEL (reference sequence). The V gene lost 5 bases and the J gene lost 3 bases, with 11 bases spanning the gap. The CDR3 spells CASSATEFGNTIYF. DNA for the CDR3: TGTGCCAGCAGCGCTACTGAATTTGGAAACACCATATATTTT.

The V gene is TRBV28, the J gene TRBJ1-3; D is undetermined. The CDR3 sequence is 15 residues long. Germline values: CDR1 MDHEN, CDR2 SYDVKM. V was clipped by 6 bases and J by 3 bases, with 15 bases between them. The CDR3 DNA follows: TGTGCCAGCAGCTCCGCGGGGTCTTATGGAAACACCATATATTTT. It specifies CASSSAGSYGNTIYF.

This clone turned up a few times. J is TRBJ1-4 and V is TRBV2; a weak D match, TRBD1 (6 bases). The CDR3 length is 12 residues. The ends were cut back, 6 bases at V and 8 bases at J, with 10 bases in the middle. CDR1 is SNHLY and CDR2 is FYNNEI in the germline V gene. Written as DNA, the CDR3 is TGTGCCAGCAGAAACAGGGACGAAAAACTGTTTTTT. Encoded protein: CASRNRDEKLFF. Full variable domain (outside the CDR3, taken from reference TRBV2 and TRBJ1-4): EPEVTQTPSHQVTQMGQEVILRCVPISNHLYFYWYRQILGQKVEFLVSFYNNEISEKSEIFDDQFSVERPDGSNFTLKIRSTKLEDSAMYFCASRNRDEKLFFGSGTQLSVL.

The chain links TRBV3-1 (or the pseudogene TRBV3-2) to TRBJ1-5; D gene unclear. CDR3 size: 14 residues. The germline V gene has CDR1 LGHDT and CDR2 YNNKEL (reference sequence). V lost 4 bases and J lost 5, with 12 bases in between. In DNA, the CDR3 is TGTGCCAGCAGCCCTTCGGGGAGGGATCAGCCCCAGCATTTT. This encodes CASSPSGRDQPQHF.

This clone was detected a few times. The V call is TRBV7-6, the J call TRBJ2-5; 8 positions match TRBD1. The V gene end was trimmed by 6 bases and the J gene end by 4 bases; junction bases not matched to a gene: 16. Germline CDR1 is SGHVS and CDR2 is FNYEAQ. The CDR3 sequence is 17 residues long. This CDR3 reads CASSRTQGGYFPETQYF. The CDR3 DNA reads as TGTGCCAGCAGTCGGACACAGGGGGGTTATTTTCCAGAGACCCAGTACTTC.